The T cell receptor beta chain under discussion was sequenced for a study of CD8+ T cells in alopecia areata. TCR sequencing used cDNA made by reverse transcription of extracted RNA. TCRdb keeps only in-frame clones here, not all; method: immunoSEQ multiplex PCR. The profile covers roughly 92,000 clones, with just over 70% appearing a single time and roughly a sixth taken by the ten largest. The CDR3 contains 18 residues. V lost 2 bases, J lost 0 bases, and 11 bases stayed unmatched. Germline values: CDR1 SGHVS, CDR2 FQNEAQ. This clone was seen a single time. The treatment: oral pan-JAK inhibitor, 5-10 mg twice daily.

The sample consisted of CD8+ T cells sorted from blood, taken at roughly week 45, from a patient treated with tofacitinib. The origin of this receptor is a human donor with alopecia areata. This chain joins TRBV7-8 and TRBJ2-3, with TRBD1 matching 7 bases. CDR3 amino acids: CASSLKRGQSMSTDTQYF. The CDR3 bases are TGTGCCAGCAGCTTAAAAAGGGGACAGAGCATGAGCACAGATACGCAGTATTTT.